The present entry profiles one T cell receptor beta chain with its context. The antigen remains unidentified. This sequence may be a read error, since a much larger clone differs from it by one base. The data are from a study of blood T cells in healthy people across ages. The study's findings and limits: Any conclusive comparison of naive versus antigen-experienced cells was prevented by using unsorted PBMCs.

A second roughly 6 to 12 cycle PCR used barcoded and J-beta primers. Each cDNA was tagged by a template-switch adaptor containing 12 random nucleotides. MiXCR, run by TCRdb on the 5' RACE reads, gives a single entry per CDR3 protein. The table has hundreds of thousands of distinct CDR3 sequences, roughly 26% seen once. The germline V gene has CDR1 MNHEY and CDR2 SVGEGT. CDR3 length equals 17 residues. The junction had 15 bases not matched to a gene; V was cut back by 6 bases and J by 4 bases. The sequencing input was blood. This receptor was identified in a woman older than 75 in good health. The V and J genes are TRBV6-2 or TRBV6-3 and TRBJ2-1; 7 bases are a match to TRBD2. CDR3 bases: TGTGCCAGCAGCCCACCCCGACGAGCGGGGCCATACAATGAGCAGTTCTTC. It yields the protein CASSPPRRAGPYNEQFF.